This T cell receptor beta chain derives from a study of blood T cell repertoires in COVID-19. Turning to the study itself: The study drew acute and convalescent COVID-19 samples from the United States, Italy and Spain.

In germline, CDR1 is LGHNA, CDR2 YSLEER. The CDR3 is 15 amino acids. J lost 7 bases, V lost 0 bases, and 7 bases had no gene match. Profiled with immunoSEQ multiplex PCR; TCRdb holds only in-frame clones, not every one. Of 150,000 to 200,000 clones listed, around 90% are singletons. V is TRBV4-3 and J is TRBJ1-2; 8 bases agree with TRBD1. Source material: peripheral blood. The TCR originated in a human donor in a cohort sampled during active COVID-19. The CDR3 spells CASSQDSDRVFGYTF. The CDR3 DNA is TGCGCCAGCAGCCAAGATTCGGACAGGGTATTTGGCTACACCTTC.